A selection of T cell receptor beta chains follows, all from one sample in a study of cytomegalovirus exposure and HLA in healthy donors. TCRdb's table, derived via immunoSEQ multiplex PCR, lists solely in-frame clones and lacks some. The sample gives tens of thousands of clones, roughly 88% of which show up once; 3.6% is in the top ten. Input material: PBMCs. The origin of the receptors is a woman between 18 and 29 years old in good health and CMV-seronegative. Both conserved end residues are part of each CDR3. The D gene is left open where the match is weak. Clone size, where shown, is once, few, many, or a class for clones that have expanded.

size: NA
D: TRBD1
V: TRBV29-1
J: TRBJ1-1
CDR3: CSGGDSNTEAFF
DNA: TGCAGCGGTGGGGACAGCAACACTGAAGCTTTCTTT

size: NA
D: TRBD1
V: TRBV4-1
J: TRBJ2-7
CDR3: CASSQHGRTGDSYEQYF
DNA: TGCGCCAGCAGCCAACATGGCAGGACAGGGGATTCCTACGAGCAGTACTTC

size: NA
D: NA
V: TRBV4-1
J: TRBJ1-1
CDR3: CASISAGGNTEAFF
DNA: TGCGCCAGCATCTCCGCCGGGGGGAACACTGAAGCTTTCTTT

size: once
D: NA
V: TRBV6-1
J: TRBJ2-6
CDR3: CASSENTGSGANVLTF
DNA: TGTGCCAGCAGCGAAAATACCGGCTCTGGGGCCAACGTCCTGACTTTC

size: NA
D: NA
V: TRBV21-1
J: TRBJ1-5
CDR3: CASSKSFGGDQPQHF
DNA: TGTGCCAGCAGCAAAAGCTTTGGGGGGGATCAGCCCCAGCATTTT

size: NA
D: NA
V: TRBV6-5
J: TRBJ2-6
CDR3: CASSFFLSGANVLTF
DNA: TGTGCCAGCAGTTTCTTCCTCTCTGGGGCCAACGTCCTGACTTTC

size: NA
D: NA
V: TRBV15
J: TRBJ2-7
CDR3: CATSSSQDYYEQYF
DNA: TGTGCCACCAGCAGTAGCCAGGACTACTACGAGCAGTACTTC

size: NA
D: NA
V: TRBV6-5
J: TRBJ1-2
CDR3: CASSYSTVEYGYTF
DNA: TGTGCCAGCAGTTACTCGACAGTGGAGTATGGCTACACCTTC

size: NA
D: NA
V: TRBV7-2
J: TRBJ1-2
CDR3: CASSLTYSGWGYTF
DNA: TGTGCCAGCAGCTTAACTTACTCGGGATGGGGCTACACCTTC

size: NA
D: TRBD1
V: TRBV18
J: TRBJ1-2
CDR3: CASSPTGGWLGGYTF
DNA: TGTGCCAGCTCACCCACAGGGGGCTGGCTGGGTGGCTACACCTTC

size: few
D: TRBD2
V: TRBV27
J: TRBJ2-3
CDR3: CASSLLIESASGNFF
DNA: TGTGCCAGCAGTTTATTGATTGAATCGGCTAGCGGAAATTTTTTT

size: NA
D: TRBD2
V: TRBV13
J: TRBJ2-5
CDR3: CASSYLGGRAPETQYF
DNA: TGTGCCAGCAGCTACCTCGGGGGGAGGGCCCCCGAGACCCAGTACTTC

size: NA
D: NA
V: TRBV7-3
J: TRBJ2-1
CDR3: CASSVSGGEHNEQFF
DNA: TGTGCCAGCAGCGTATCAGGCGGGGAACACAATGAGCAGTTCTTC

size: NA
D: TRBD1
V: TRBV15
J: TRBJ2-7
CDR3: CATSRGNRGLNEQYF
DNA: TGTGCCACCAGCAGAGGGAACAGGGGGCTGAACGAGCAGTACTTC

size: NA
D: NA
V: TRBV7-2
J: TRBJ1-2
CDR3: CASSPSGGPYGYTF
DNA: TGTGCCAGCAGTCCCTCAGGAGGGCCCTATGGCTACACCTTC

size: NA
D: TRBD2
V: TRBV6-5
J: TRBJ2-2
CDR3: CASSYSTSGSTGELFF
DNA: TGTGCTAGCAGTTACTCGACTAGCGGGAGCACCGGGGAGCTGTTTTTT

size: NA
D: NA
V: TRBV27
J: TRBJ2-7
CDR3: CASSFADSYEQYF
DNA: TGTGCCAGCAGTTTTGCGGACTCCTACGAGCAGTACTTC

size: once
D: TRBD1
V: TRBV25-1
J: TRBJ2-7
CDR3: CASSDKTGEADEQYF
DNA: TGTGCCAGCAGTGATAAGACAGGGGAGGCAGACGAGCAGTACTTC

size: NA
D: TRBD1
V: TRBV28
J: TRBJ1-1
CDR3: CASIPGGMAEAFF
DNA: TGTGCCAGCATACCAGGGGGCATGGCTGAAGCTTTCTTT

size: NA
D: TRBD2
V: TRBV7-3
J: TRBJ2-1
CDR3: CASSWTSGGAIDEQFF
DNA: TGTGCCAGCAGCTGGACTAGCGGGGGGGCCATTGATGAGCAGTTCTTC

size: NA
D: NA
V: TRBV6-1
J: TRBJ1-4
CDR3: CASSVSATNEKLFF
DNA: TGTGCCAGCAGTGTGAGTGCAACTAATGAAAAACTGTTTTTT

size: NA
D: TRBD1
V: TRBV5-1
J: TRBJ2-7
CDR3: CASSGDRTSYEQYF
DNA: TGCGCCAGCAGCGGGGACAGGACCTCCTACGAGCAGTACTTC

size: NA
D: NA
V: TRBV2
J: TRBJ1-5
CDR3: CASSLQVSNQPQNF
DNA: TGTGCCAGCAGTTTACAGGTTTCCAATCAGCCCCAGAATTTT

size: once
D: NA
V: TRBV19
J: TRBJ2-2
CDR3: CASRVSETTGELFF
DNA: TGTGCCAGTAGAGTCTCAGAGACTACCGGGGAGCTGTTTTTT

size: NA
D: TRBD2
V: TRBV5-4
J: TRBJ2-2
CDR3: CASSLVLTSDSAGELFF
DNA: TGTGCCAGCAGCTTGGTTCTGACTAGCGATTCGGCCGGGGAGCTGTTTTTT

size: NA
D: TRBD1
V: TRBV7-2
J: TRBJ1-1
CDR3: CASSRQGMNTEAFF
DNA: TGTGCCAGCAGCCGACAGGGTATGAACACTGAAGCTTTCTTT

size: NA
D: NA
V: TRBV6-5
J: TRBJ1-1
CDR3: CASRRNTEAFF
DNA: TGTGCCAGCAGGCGGAACACTGAAGCTTTCTTT

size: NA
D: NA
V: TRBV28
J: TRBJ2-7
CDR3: CASSLQGTYEQYF
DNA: TGTGCCAGCAGTTTGCAGGGGACCTACGAGCAGTACTTC

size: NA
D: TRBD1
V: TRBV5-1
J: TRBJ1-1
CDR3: CASSQGTGNMNTEAFF
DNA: TGCGCCAGCAGCCAAGGGACAGGTAACATGAACACTGAAGCTTTCTTT

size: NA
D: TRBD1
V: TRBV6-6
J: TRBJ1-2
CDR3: CASSSTGGANYGYTF
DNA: TGTGCCAGCAGCTCAACAGGGGGCGCGAACTATGGCTACACCTTC

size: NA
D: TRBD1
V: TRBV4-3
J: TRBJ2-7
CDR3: CASSPGGTEQYF
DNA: TGCGCCAGCAGCCCAGGGGGAACCGAGCAGTACTTC

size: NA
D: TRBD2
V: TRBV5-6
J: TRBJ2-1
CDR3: CASSSWTSMNEQFF
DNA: TGTGCCAGCAGCTCATGGACTAGCATGAATGAGCAGTTCTTC

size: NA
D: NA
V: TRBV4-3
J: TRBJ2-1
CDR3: CASSQLSSDGEQFF
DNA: TGCGCCAGCAGCCAGCTTTCTAGCGACGGTGAGCAGTTCTTC

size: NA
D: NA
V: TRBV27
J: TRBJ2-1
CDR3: CASSFKGGWLVEQFF
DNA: TGTGCCAGCAGTTTTAAAGGAGGTTGGTTGGTTGAGCAGTTCTTC

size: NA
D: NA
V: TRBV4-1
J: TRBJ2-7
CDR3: CASSAAEGTYEQYF
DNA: TGCGCCAGCAGCGCAGCGGAGGGGACCTACGAGCAGTACTTC

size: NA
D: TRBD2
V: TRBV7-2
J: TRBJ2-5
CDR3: CASRAPGLAGGGGTQYF
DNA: TGTGCCAGCAGGGCCCCGGGACTAGCGGGGGGGGGAGGGACCCAGTACTTC

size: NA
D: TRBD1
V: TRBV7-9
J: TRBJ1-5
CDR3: CASSLVRQGGNQPQHF
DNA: TGTGCCAGCAGCTTAGTTAGACAGGGAGGAAATCAGCCCCAGCATTTT

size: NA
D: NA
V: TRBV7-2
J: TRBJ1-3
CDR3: CASSFDRTTIYF
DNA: TGTGCCAGCAGCTTCGACAGGACGACCATATATTTT

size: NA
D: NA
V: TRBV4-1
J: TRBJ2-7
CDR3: CASSQLFTGRTYEQYF
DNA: TGCGCCAGCAGCCAATTGTTCACAGGGAGAACCTACGAGCAGTACTTC

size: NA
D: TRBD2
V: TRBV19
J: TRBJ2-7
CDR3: CASSFTSESSYEQYF
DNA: TGTGCCAGTAGTTTCACTAGCGAGAGCTCCTACGAGCAGTACTTC

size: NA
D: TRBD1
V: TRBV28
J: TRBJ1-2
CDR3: CASDRARNGYGYTF
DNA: TGTGCCAGTGACAGGGCAAGAAACGGCTATGGCTACACCTTC

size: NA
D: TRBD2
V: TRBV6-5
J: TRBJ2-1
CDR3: CASRILAGSEQFF
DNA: TGTGCCAGCAGAATCCTAGCGGGCAGTGAGCAGTTCTTC

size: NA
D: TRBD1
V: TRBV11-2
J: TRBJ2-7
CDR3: CASSTRTGEQYF
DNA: TGTGCCAGCAGCACCAGGACAGGAGAGCAGTACTTC

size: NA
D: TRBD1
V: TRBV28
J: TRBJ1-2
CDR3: CATAFVRDRGNYGYTF
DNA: TGTGCCACGGCTTTTGTCCGGGACAGGGGTAACTATGGCTACACCTTC

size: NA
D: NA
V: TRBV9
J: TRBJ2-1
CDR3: CASSPRQPSSYNEQFF
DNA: TGTGCCAGCAGCCCTCGACAGCCTAGCTCCTACAATGAGCAGTTCTTC

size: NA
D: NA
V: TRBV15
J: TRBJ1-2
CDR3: CATSRSGDGYTF
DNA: TGTGCCACCAGCAGATCAGGGGATGGCTACACCTTC

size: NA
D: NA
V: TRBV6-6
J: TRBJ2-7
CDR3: CASSYRESNTYEQYF
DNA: TGTGCCAGCAGTTACAGGGAGAGCAACACCTACGAGCAGTACTTC

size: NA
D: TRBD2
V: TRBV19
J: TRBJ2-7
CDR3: CASSPRSGLAGASYEQSF
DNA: TGTGCCAGTAGCCCCAGGTCCGGACTAGCGGGAGCCTCCTACGAGCAGTCCTTC

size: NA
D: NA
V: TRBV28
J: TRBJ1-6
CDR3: CASSSTTGSYNSPLHF
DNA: TGTGCCAGCAGTTCCACGACAGGCTCCTATAATTCACCCCTCCACTTT

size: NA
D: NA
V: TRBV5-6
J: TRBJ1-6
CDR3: CASSLGGYNSPLHF
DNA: TGTGCCAGCAGCTTGGGCGGTTATAATTCACCCCTCCACTTT

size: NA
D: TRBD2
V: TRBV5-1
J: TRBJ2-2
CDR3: CASLAGANTGELFF
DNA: TGCGCCAGCCTCGCGGGGGCGAACACCGGGGAGCTGTTTTTT

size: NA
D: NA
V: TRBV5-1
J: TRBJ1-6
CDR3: CASSFEQGSSPLHF
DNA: TGCGCCAGCAGCTTTGAACAGGGCTCCTCACCCCTCCACTTT

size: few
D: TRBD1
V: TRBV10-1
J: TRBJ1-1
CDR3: CASSEGGQGRPVNTEAFF
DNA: TGCGCCAGCAGTGAGGGGGGACAGGGGAGACCTGTGAACACTGAAGCTTTCTTT

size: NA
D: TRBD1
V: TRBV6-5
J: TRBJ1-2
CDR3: CASRTGGSVYGYTF
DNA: TGTGCCAGCAGGACAGGGGGCTCGGTCTATGGCTACACCTTC